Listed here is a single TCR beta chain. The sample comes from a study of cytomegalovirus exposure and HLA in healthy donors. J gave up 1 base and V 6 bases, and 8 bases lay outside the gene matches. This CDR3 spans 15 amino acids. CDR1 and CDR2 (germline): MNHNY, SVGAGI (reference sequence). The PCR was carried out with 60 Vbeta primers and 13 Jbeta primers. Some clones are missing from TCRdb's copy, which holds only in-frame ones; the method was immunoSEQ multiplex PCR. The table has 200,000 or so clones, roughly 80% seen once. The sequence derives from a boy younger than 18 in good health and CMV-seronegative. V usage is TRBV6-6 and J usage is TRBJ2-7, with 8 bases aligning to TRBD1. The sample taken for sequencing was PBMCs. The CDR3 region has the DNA TGTGCCAGCAGCCCCCGGGACAGGCTATCCTACGAGCAGTACTTC. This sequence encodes CASSPRDRLSYEQYF.